This T cell receptor beta chain was obtained from a study of blood T cells in healthy people across ages. Study in general: Template switching retrieved approximately one barcoded beta molecule for each two T cells.

As for this clonotype: Its antigen is as yet unknown.

This CDR3 comprises 13 residues. CDR1 and CDR2 (germline): DFQATT, SNEGSKA (reference sequence). Findings and limits, study-wide: Per million T cells, TCR beta diversity dropped about linearly as age rose.

Alongside a J-beta primer mix, a sample-barcoded 5' primer served in a second PCR lasting about 7 to 12 cycles. Each cDNA molecule was tagged by a template-switch adaptor that had 12 random nucleotides. One entry per CDR3 protein results from TCRdb running MiXCR on the 5' RACE reads. The table includes 850,000 to 1,100,000 distinct CDR3 sequences, approximately 38% detected once. V is TRBV20-1 and J is TRBJ2-3, with 7 positions matching TRBD2. Material for sequencing was blood. This TCR was recovered from a man younger than 35 in good health. DNA of the CDR3: TGCAGGGCGAGGCTAGCGGAAACAGATACGCAGTATTTT. Residues: CRARLAETDTQYF.